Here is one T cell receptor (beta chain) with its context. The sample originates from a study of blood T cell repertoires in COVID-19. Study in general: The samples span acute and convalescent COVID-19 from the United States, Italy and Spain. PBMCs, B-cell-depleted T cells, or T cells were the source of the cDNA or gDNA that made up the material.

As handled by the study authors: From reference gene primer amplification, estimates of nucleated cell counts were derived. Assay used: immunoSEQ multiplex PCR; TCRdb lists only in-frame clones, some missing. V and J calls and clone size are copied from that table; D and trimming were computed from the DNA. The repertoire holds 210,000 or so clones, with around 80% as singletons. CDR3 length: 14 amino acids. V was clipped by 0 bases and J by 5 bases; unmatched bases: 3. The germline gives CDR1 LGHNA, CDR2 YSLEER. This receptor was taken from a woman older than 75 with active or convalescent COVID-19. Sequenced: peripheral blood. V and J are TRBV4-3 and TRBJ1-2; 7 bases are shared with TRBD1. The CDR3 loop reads CASSQDRGRYGYTF. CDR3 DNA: TGCGCCAGCAGCCAAGACAGGGGGAGGTATGGCTACACCTTC.